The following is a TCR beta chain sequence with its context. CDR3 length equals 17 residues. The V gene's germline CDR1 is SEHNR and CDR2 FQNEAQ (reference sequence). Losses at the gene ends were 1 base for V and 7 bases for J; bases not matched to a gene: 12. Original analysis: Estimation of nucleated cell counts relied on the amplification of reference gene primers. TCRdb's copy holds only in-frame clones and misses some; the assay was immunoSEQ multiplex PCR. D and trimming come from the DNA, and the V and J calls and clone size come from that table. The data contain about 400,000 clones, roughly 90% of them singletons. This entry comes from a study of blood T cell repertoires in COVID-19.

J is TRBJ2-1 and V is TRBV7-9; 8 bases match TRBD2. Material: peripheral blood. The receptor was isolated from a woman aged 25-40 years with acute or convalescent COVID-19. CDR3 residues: CASSLVSLRGAVNEQFF. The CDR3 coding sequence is TGTGCCAGCAGCTTAGTCAGTTTGCGGGGGGCGGTAAATGAGCAGTTCTTC.